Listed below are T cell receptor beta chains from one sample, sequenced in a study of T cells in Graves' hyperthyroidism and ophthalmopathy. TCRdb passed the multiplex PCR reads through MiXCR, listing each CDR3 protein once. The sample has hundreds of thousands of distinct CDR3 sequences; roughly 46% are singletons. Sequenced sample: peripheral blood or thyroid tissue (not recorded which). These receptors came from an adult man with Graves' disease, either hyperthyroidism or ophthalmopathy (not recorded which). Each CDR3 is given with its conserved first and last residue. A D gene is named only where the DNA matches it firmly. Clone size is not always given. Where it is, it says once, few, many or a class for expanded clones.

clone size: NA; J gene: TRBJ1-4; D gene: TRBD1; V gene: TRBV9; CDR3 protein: CASSPGDSLNEKLFF; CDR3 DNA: TGTGCCAGCAGCCCCGGGGACAGCCTTAATGAAAAACTGTTTTTT
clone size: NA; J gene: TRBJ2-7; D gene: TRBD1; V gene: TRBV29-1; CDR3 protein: CSVEDWRQGSYEQYF; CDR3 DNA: TGCAGCGTTGAAGATTGGAGACAGGGGTCCTACGAGCAGTACTTC
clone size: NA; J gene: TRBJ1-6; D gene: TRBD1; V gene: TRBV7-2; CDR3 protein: CAWNDLTGGSSPLHF; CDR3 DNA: TGTGCCTGGAATGACCTGACAGGGGGAAGTTCACCCCTCCACTTT
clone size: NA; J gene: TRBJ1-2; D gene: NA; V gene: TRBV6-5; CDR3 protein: CASSYDLAGYTF; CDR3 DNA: TGTGCCAGCAGTTACGACCTGGCTGGCTACACCTTC
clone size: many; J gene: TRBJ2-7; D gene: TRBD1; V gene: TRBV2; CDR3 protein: CASRVTGVEQYF; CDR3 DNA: TGTGCCAGCAGAGTGACAGGGGTCGAGCAGTACTTC
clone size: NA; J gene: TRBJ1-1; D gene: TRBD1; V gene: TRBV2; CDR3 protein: CASRRTGAMNTEAFF; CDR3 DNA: TGTGCCAGCAGGCGGACAGGGGCGATGAACACTGAAGCTTTCTTT
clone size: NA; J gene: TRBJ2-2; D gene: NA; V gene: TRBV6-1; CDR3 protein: CASSVRVPVDGELFF; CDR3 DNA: TGTGCCAGCAGTGTCCGAGTCCCGGTTGACGGGGAGCTGTTTTTT
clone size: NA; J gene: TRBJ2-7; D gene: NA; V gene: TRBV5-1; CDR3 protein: CASSPPGTLTYEQYF; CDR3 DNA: TGCGCCAGCAGCCCCCCGGGGACCCTTACCTACGAGCAGTACTTC
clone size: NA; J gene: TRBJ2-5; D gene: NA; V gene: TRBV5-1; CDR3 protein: CASSLTGFFGETQYF; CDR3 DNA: TGCGCCAGCAGCTTGACCGGATTTTTCGGAGAGACCCAGTACTTC
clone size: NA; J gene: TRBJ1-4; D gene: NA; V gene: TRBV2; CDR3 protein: CASSDSPGGEEKLFF; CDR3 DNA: TGTGCCAGCAGTGACAGTCCGGGAGGTGAGGAAAAACTGTTTTTT
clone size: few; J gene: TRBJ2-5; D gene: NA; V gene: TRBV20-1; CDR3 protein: CSARDNMYF; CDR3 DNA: TGCAGTGCAAGGGACAATATGTACTTC
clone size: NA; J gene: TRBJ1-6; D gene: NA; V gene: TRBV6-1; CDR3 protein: CASSEYRTENSPLHF; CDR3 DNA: TGTGCCAGCAGTGAATACCGGACGGAAAATTCACCCCTCCACTTT
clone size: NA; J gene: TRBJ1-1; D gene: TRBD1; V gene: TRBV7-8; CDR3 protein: CASSPGQGASMNTEAFF; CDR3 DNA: TGTGCCAGCAGCCCTGGACAGGGGGCAAGCATGAACACTGAAGCTTTCTTT
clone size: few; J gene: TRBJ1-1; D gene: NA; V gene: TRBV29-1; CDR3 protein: CSVRTGPGAPEAFF; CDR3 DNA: TGCAGCGTCCGGACCGGGCCCGGGGCCCCTGAAGCTTTCTTT
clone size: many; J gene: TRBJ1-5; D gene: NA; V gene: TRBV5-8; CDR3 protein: CASSLSGAIHQPQHF; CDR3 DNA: TGTGCCAGCAGCTTGTCAGGGGCGATTCATCAGCCCCAGCATTTT
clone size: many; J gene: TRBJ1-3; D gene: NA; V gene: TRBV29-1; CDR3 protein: CSSIDSGNTIYF; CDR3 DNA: TGCAGCTCAATTGACAGTGGAAACACCATATATTTT
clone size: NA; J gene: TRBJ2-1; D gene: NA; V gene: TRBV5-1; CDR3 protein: CASSLPPPNNEQFF; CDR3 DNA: TGCGCCAGCAGCTTGCCCCCGCCTAACAATGAGCAGTTCTTC
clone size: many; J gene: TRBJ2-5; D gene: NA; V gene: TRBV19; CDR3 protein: CASSESGETQYF; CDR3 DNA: TGTGCCAGCAGTGAATCGGGGGAGACCCAGTACTTC
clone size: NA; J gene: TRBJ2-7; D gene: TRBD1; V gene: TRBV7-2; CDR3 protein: CASSERGQGADEQYF; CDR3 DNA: TGTGCCAGCAGCGAAAGGGGACAGGGGGCGGACGAGCAGTACTTC
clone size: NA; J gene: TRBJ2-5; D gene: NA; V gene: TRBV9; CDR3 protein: CASSVEVRGQETQYF; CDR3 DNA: TGTGCCAGCAGCGTAGAGGTTCGGGGCCAAGAGACCCAGTACTTC
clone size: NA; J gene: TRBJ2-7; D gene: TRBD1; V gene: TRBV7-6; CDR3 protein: CASSLAPGQGWSEQYF; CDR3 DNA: TGTGCCAGCAGCTTAGCTCCGGGACAGGGTTGGTCTGAGCAGTACTTC
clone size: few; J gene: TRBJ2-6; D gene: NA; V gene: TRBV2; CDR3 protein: CASSWGSRSGANVLTF; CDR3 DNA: TGTGCCAGCAGTTGGGGCAGCCGCTCTGGGGCCAACGTCCTGACTTTC
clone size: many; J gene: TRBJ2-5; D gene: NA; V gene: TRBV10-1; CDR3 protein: CASSESIGETQYF; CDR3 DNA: TGCGCCAGCAGTGAGTCGATAGGAGAGACCCAGTACTTC
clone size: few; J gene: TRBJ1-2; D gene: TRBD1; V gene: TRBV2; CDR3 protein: CASSEGRGRIQANYGYTF; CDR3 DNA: TGTGCCAGCAGTGAGGGCAGGGGGCGTATACAGGCTAACTATGGCTACACCTTC
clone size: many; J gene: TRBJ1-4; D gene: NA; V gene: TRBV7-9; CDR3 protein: CASSPGRSNEKLFF; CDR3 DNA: TGTGCCAGCAGCCCGGGACGGAGTAATGAAAAACTGTTTTTT
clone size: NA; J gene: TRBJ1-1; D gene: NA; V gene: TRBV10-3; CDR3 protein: CAIRGEDTEAFF; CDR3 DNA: TGTGCCATCAGAGGCGAGGACACTGAAGCTTTCTTT
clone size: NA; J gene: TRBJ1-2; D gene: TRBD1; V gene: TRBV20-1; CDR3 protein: CSAEGQRGYGYTF; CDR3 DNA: TGCAGTGCGGAGGGACAGAGGGGCTATGGCTACACCTTC
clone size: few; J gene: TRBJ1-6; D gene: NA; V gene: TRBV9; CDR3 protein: CASSAGGGSLLHF; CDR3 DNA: TGTGCCAGCAGCGCCGGGGGGGGAAGTCTCCTCCACTTT
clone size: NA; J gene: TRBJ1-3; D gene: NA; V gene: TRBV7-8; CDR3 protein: CASSLSLRNTIYF; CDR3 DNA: TGTGCCAGCAGCTTATCACTAAGAAACACCATATATTTT
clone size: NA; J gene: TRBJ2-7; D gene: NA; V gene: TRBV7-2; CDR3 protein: CASSLPVQGISYEQYF; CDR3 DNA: TGTGCCAGCAGCTTACCGGTGCAGGGGATCTCCTACGAGCAGTACTTC
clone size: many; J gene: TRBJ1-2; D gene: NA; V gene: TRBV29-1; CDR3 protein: CSVAQQGNYGYTF; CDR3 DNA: TGCAGCGTCGCACAACAGGGAAACTATGGCTACACCTTC
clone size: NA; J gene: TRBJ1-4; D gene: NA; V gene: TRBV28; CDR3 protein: CASSLGGGATNEKLFF; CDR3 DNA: TGTGCCAGCAGTTTAGGGGGGGGCGCAACTAATGAAAAACTGTTTTTT
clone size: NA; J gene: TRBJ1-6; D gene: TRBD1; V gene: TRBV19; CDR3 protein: CAIGTAYNSPLHF; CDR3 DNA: TGTGCCATCGGGACAGCTTATAATTCACCCCTCCACTTT
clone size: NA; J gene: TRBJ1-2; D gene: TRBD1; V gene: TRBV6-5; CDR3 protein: CASSRGQGVYGYTF; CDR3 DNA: TGTGCCAGCAGTAGGGGACAGGGGGTATATGGCTACACCTTC
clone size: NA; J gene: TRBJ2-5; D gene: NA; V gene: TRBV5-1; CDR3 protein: CASRKGASQETQYF; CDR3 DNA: TGCGCCAGCAGGAAAGGGGCTAGCCAAGAGACCCAGTACTTC
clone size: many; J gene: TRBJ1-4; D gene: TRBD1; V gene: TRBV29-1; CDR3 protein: CSVDRDGGREKLFF; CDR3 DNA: TGCAGCGTAGACAGGGACGGGGGGCGTGAAAAACTGTTTTTT
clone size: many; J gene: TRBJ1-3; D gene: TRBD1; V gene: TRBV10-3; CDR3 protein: CAITDTGQGGSIYF; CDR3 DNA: TGTGCCATCACTGATACGGGACAGGGAGGGTCCATATATTTT
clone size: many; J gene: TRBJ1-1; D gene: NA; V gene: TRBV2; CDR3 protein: CASSETIWGTEAFF; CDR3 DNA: TGTGCCAGCAGTGAAACCATCTGGGGCACTGAAGCTTTCTTT
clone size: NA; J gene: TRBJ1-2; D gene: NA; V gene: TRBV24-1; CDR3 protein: CATSERPAGGYTF; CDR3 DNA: TGTGCCACCAGTGAACGCCCTGCGGGCGGCTACACCTTC
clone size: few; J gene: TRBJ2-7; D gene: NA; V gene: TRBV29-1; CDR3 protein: CSLAGYEQYF; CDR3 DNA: TGCAGCTTAGCCGGGTACGAGCAGTACTTC
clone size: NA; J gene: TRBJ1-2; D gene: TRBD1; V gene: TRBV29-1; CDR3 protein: CSVTGGPYGYTF; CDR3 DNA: TGCAGCGTGACAGGGGGGCCCTATGGCTACACCTTC
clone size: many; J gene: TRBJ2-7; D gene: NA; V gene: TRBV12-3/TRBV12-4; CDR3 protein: CASSLTVAYEQYF; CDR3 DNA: TGTGCCAGCAGTTTAACGGTCGCGTACGAGCAGTACTTC
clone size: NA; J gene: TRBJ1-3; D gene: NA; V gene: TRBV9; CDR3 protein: CASSDSMDNTIYF; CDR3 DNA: TGTGCCAGCAGCGACAGCATGGACAACACCATATATTTT
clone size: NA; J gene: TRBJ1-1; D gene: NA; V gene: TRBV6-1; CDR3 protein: CASRLRDEAFF; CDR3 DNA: TGTGCCAGCAGACTCAGAGACGAAGCTTTCTTT
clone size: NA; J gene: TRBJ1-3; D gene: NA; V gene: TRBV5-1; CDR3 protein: CASRQGFGNTIYF; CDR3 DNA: TGCGCCAGCAGACAGGGTTTCGGAAACACCATATATTTT
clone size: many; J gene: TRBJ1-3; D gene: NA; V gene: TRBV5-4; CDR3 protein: CASSEGAGYTIYF; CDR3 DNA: TGTGCCAGCAGTGAAGGAGCGGGGTACACCATATATTTT
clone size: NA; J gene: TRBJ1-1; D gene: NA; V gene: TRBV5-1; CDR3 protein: CASSLRVHGTEAFF; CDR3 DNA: TGCGCCAGCAGCCTCAGGGTGCATGGCACTGAAGCTTTCTTT
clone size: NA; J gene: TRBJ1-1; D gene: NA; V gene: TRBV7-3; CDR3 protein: CASSLGAITEAFF; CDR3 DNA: TGTGCCAGCAGCTTGGGGGCAATAACTGAAGCTTTCTTT
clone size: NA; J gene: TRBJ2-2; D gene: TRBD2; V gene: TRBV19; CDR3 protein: CASSPSGTSIGELFF; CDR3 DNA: TGTGCCAGTAGTCCCTCCGGGACTAGTATCGGGGAGCTGTTTTTT
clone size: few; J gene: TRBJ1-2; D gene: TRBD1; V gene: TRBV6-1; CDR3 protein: CASSSHEDRDGYTF; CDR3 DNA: TGTGCCAGCAGTTCGCACGAAGACAGGGACGGCTACACCTTC
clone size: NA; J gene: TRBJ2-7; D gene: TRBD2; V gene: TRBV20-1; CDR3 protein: CSASPLAESYEQYF; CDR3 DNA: TGCAGTGCTAGCCCACTAGCGGAGTCCTACGAGCAGTACTTC
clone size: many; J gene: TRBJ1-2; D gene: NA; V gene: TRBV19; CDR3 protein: CASSIVGNYGYTF; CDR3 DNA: TGTGCCAGTAGTATAGTCGGCAACTATGGCTACACCTTC
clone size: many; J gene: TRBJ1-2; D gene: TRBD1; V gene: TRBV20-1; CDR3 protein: CSAKDRPYGYTF; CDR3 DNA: TGCAGTGCCAAGGACAGGCCCTATGGCTACACCTTC
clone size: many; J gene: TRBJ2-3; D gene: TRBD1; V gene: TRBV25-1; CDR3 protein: CASSLQGGDTQYF; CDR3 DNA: TGTGCCAGCAGTCTACAGGGGGGAGATACGCAGTATTTT
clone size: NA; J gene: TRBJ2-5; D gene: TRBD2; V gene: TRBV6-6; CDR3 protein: CASSYTPGGDETQYF; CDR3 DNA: TGTGCCAGCAGTTACACACCGGGGGGGGACGAGACCCAGTACTTC
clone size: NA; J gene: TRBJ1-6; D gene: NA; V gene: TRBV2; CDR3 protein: CASSDPGQTYNSPLHF; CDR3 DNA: TGTGCCAGCAGCGACCCCGGACAGACCTATAATTCACCCCTCCACTTT